A single sample gave rise to the 21 T cell receptor beta chains below, sequenced in a study of cytomegalovirus exposure and HLA in healthy donors. The PCR contained 60 Vbeta and 13 Jbeta primers. The repertoire was sequenced with immunoSEQ multiplex PCR; TCRdb's copy has only in-frame clones and lacks some. The repertoire holds 150,000 to 200,000 clones, with roughly 80% as singletons. Sequencing was done on a sample of PBMCs. The receptor set was obtained from a woman in her forties in good health and CMV-seropositive.

The chain recombines TRBV5-4 with TRBJ2-3, with 8 bases lining up with TRBD2. The CDR3 length is 18 residues. V was clipped by 7 bases and J by 0 bases; unmatched bases: 16. The germline CDR1 and CDR2 sequences are SGHNT and YYREEE (reference sequence). This CDR3 is CASQESGRTRRSTDTQYF. The CDR3 nucleotides read TGTGCCAGCCAAGAAAGCGGGAGAACGAGGCGGAGCACAGATACGCAGTATTTT.

The chain links TRBV4-3 to TRBJ2-2; 9 bases are shared with TRBD1. Germline V lookup: CDR1 LGHNA, CDR2 YSLEER. This CDR3 region has 17 residues. The V and J ends lost 1 base and 7 bases, in that order; junction bases with no gene match: 10. CDR3 sequence reads: CASSQVSGTGNIGELFF. The DNA for the CDR3 is TGCGCCAGCAGCCAAGTTTCCGGGACAGGGAATATCGGGGAGCTGTTTTTT.

The chain is built from TRBV9 and TRBJ2-7, with TRBD1 as a possible D gene (6 bases). CDR3 size: 15 residues. CDR1 is SGDLS, CDR2 YYNGEE, per germline. V was shortened by 0 bases and J by 3 bases, with 13 bases between the two germline ends. CDR3 amino acids: CASSVDLTGRYEQYF. The CDR3 nucleotides read TGTGCCAGCAGCGTAGATTTGACAGGCCGCTACGAGCAGTACTTC.

This clone has just one count. The genes are TRBV30 and TRBJ2-5; D possibly corresponds to TRBD1 (6 bases). Germline V gives CDR1 GTSNPN, CDR2 SVGIG (reference sequence). The CDR3 length is 14 residues. V was pared by 0 bases and J by 4 bases, with 12 bases between. The CDR3 reads CAWSVEGGRETQYF. The CDR3 region has the DNA TGTGCCTGGAGTGTAGAAGGGGGAAGAGAGACCCAGTACTTC.

This clone was counted a few times. J is TRBJ1-5 and V is TRBV2; D unclear. With 5 bases removed from V and 2 bases from J, the gap between germline ends came to 19 bases. The CDR3 is made up of 17 amino acids. CDR1 is SNHLY, CDR2 FYNNEI, per germline. CDR3 region: CASSSPPASTRNQPQHF. The DNA for the CDR3 is TGTGCCAGCAGTTCCCCTCCCGCCTCGACTCGCAATCAGCCCCAGCATTTT. The variable domain in full, with the rest retrieved from reference TRBV2 and TRBJ1-5, is EPEVTQTPSHQVTQMGQEVILRCVPISNHLYFYWYRQILGQKVEFLVSFYNNEISEKSEIFDDQFSVERPDGSNFTLKIRSTKLEDSAMYFCASSSPPASTRNQPQHFGDGTRLSIL.

The V call is TRBV28, the J call TRBJ2-7; weak D call: TRBD1 (6 bases). The CDR3 consists of 14 residues. V dropped 2 bases and J dropped 2 bases, with 10 bases sitting between them. Germline V CDR1 and CDR2: MDHEN, SYDVKM. CDR3: CASSLTRGPYEQYF. CDR3 bases: TGTGCCAGCAGTTTAACCAGGGGACCCTACGAGCAGTACTTC.

This rearrangement joins TRBV6-1 to TRBJ2-1, with TRBD2 matching over 9 bases. Germline V gene lookup returns CDR1 MNHNS and CDR2 SASEGT. The J segment lost 4 bases and the V segment lost 10 bases, leaving 11 bases of the junction unmatched. This CDR3 is built from 15 residues. CDR3 sequence reads: CATRRGLAPYNEQFF. The DNA for the CDR3 is TGTGCCACCCGAAGGGGACTAGCCCCATACAATGAGCAGTTCTTC.

The V gene is TRBV15, the J gene TRBJ2-1, with a weak D call TRBD2 (6 bases). The V and J ends lost 3 bases and 7 bases respectively, with 16 bases between them. Germline V CDR1 and CDR2: LNHNV, YYDKDF (reference sequence). The length of the CDR3 is 15 residues. The CDR3 nucleotides are TGTGCCACCAGCAGGCGAACGGCGGGAATAAATGAGCAGTTCTTC. It yields the protein CATSRRTAGINEQFF.

The chain has TRBV9 and TRBJ1-6, with D possibly matching TRBD1 (6 bases). CDR1 and CDR2 (germline): SGDLS, YYNGEE. This CDR3 has 14 residues. The V gene lost 7 bases and the J gene lost 8 bases, with 16 bases spanning the gap. Here the CDR3 reads CASQRDTGDSPLHF. In nucleotides, the CDR3 is TGTGCCAGCCAGAGGGACACCGGTGATTCACCCCTCCACTTT.

This chain connects TRBV29-1 to TRBJ1-2; possible D gene TRBD1, 6 bases. This CDR3 has 13 residues. V dropped 4 bases and J dropped 2 bases, with 11 bases sitting between them. In germline, CDR1 is SQVTM, CDR2 ANQGSEA. The CDR3 coding sequence is TGCAGCGTTGTGCAGGGGCAGAACTATGGCTACACCTTC. As protein: CSVVQGQNYGYTF.

The chain has TRBV19 and TRBJ1-2, with 7 positions matching TRBD1. Germline V lookup: CDR1 LNHDA, CDR2 SQIVND (reference sequence). This CDR3 is 13 amino acids long. J gave up 3 bases and V 3 bases, and 1 base lay outside the gene matches. CDR3 region: CASSIDRDYGYTF. CDR3 sequence (DNA): TGTGCCAGTAGTATTGACAGGGACTATGGCTACACCTTC.

V is TRBV19 and J is TRBJ2-1; 14 bases are a match to TRBD2. Germline CDR1 and CDR2: LNHDA and SQIVND (reference sequence). The V segment lost 5 bases and the J segment 2 bases; nucleotides outside the gene matches: 8. This CDR3 has 18 amino acids. The CDR3 nucleotides are TGTGCCAGTAGTCCAGGGACTAGCGGGGGCCCGGCCTACAATGAGCAGTTCTTC. It encodes CASSPGTSGGPAYNEQFF.

The V gene is TRBV19, the J gene TRBJ1-2; possible D gene TRBD1, 5 bases. The CDR3 sequence is 14 residues long. The germline V gene has CDR1 LNHDA and CDR2 SQIVND (reference sequence). The V and J ends lost 3 bases and 3 bases respectively, with 11 bases between them. In DNA, the CDR3 is TGTGCCAGTAGTATCGGCGGGACTGACTATGGCTACACCTTC. Residues: CASSIGGTDYGYTF.

The V gene is TRBV19, the J gene TRBJ2-2, with 7 bases aligning to TRBD1. The CDR3 has 17 amino acids. Germline loops: CDR1 LNHDA, CDR2 SQIVND (reference sequence). The trim removed 7 bases at V and 4 bases at J, leaving 15 bases unmatched. The CDR3 DNA reads TGTGCCAGTAATGAGGGATACAGGGGACGGGTCACCGGGGAGCTGTTTTTT. Residues: CASNEGYRGRVTGELFF.

The chain combines TRBV7-8 with TRBJ1-4; TRBD1 matches 11 bases. CDR1 SGHVS and CDR2 FQNEAQ come from the germline V gene. After removal of 5 bases from V and 7 bases from J, the junction contained 6 bases not matched to a gene. The CDR3 is 15 residues long. This CDR3 reads CASSQPGTGGEKLFF. The CDR3 bases are TGTGCCAGCAGCCAGCCCGGGACAGGGGGTGAAAAACTGTTTTTT.

This sequence joins TRBV4-2 and TRBJ1-1, with unresolved D. CDR3 length: 13 amino acids. Germline CDR1 is LGHNA and CDR2 is YNFKEQ. Trimming removed 6 bases from V and 2 bases from J, with 10 bases in between. The CDR3 is CASRERENTEAFF. The CDR3 bases are TGTGCCAGCAGAGAGAGGGAAAACACTGAAGCTTTCTTT.

This rearrangement joins TRBV27 to TRBJ1-2; weak D call: TRBD1 (6 bases). The CDR3 has 14 residues. The germline CDR1 and CDR2 sequences are MNHEY and SMNVEV (reference sequence). V lost 2 bases, J lost 8 bases, and 15 bases lay in between. The CDR3 DNA reads TGTGCCAGCAGTTTAGGTACAGGGATCGGGGGCTACACCTTC. Residues: CASSLGTGIGGYTF.

The V call is TRBV5-4, the J call TRBJ2-3; 8 bases map to TRBD2. Germline assignment: CDR1 SGHNT and CDR2 YYREEE (reference sequence). The V segment lost 2 bases and the J segment 0 bases; nucleotides outside the gene matches: 5. The CDR3 runs 16 residues. The CDR3 reads CASSLLAGTSTDTQYF. CDR3 DNA sequence: TGTGCCAGCAGCTTATTAGCGGGGACTAGCACAGATACGCAGTATTTT. The full variable domain, with the rest looked up from reference TRBV5-4 and TRBJ2-3, is ETGVTQSPTHLIKTRGQQVTLRCSSQSGHNTVSWYQQALGQGPQFIFQYYREEENGRGNFPPRFSGLQFPNYSSELNVNALELDDSALYLCASSLLAGTSTDTQYFGPGTRLTVL.

There are a few counts of this clone. This chain uses TRBV7-2 with TRBJ2-7; possibly TRBD2 for D (5 bases). Trimming removed 1 base at V and 6 bases at J, with 10 bases between. Per germline, CDR1 SGHTA and CDR2 FQGNSA. The CDR3 consists of 13 residues. The CDR3 here is CASSLVERSEQYF. The CDR3 bases are TGTGCCAGCAGCTTAGTCGAGCGGAGCGAGCAGTACTTC.

The V gene is TRBV19, the J gene TRBJ2-3; a possible D gene is TRBD2 (6 bases). The CDR3 is 14 residues long. The V and J ends lost 8 bases and 2 bases respectively, with 14 bases between them. Germline CDR1 is LNHDA and CDR2 is SQIVND (reference sequence). The CDR3 loop reads CASAWGEDTDTQYF. CDR3 DNA sequence: TGTGCCAGTGCCTGGGGGGAAGACACAGATACGCAGTATTTT.

V usage is TRBV6-5 and J usage is TRBJ1-1, with TRBD1 matching over 9 bases. The CDR3 extends over 14 amino acids. Germline V gives CDR1 MNHEY, CDR2 SVGAGI. Trimming removed 4 bases from V and 4 bases from J; junction bases left unmatched: 4. CDR3 DNA sequence: TGTGCCAGCAGTTGGGGACAGGGTACCACTGAAGCTTTCTTT. Its translation: CASSWGQGTTEAFF.